This TCR beta chain was observed in a study of control samples from healthy donors and cancer patients. This clone was seen only once. Sequenced by immunoSEQ multiplex PCR; TCRdb stores in-frame clones only, minus some. This sample has about 150,000 clones; more than 85% occur once, and the top ten carry about 5.8%. The germline gives CDR1 LGHNA, CDR2 YNFKEQ. With V trimmed by 0 bases and J by 4 bases, 4 bases remained unmatched. The CDR3 has 16 residues. The sequence was collected from a man between 18 and 29 years old in good health. The chain joins TRBV4-2 to TRBJ2-3, with 10 bases lining up with TRBD2. Sequencing input: blood. The CDR3 region has the DNA TGTGCCAGCAGCCAAGAGCAAGCGGGAGGGGCAGATACGCAGTATTTT. Translating gives CASSQEQAGGADTQYF.